Reported below is one TCR beta chain. Its specificity is unknown. The source of the sample is a study of cytomegalovirus exposure and HLA in healthy donors. This CDR3 has 15 residues. V lost 5 bases to trimming and J lost 0 bases, with 10 bases between them. CDR1 ENHRY and CDR2 SYGVKD come from the germline V gene. Primers: 60 Vbeta forward and 13 Jbeta reverse. Some clones are missing from TCRdb's copy, which holds only in-frame ones; the method was immunoSEQ multiplex PCR. Of about 160,000 clones listed, 80% to 90% are singletons. The study, taken as a whole, reports: DRB1 showed the most TCR associations and HLA-C the fewest in a later analysis, as rates varied by HLA locus. In vitro experiments confirmed that three CMV-associated chains were specific for CMV antigens. Earlier results showed most TCR beta V segments being productive about 87% or about 30% of the time.

The sequence was obtained from a young woman in good health and CMV-seronegative. The chain uses TRBV10-3 and TRBJ2-2; D may be TRBD1 (5 bases). Sequenced: PBMCs. The CDR3, as DNA: TGTGCCATCAGTTGGGTAGGGGCGAACACCGGGGAGCTGTTTTTT. Translation gives CAISWVGANTGELFF.